A single sample gave rise to the 21 T cell receptor beta chains below, sequenced in a study of post-analysis software for immune sequencing data. TCR beta cDNA libraries had unique molecular identifiers. Via MiXCR, TCRdb re-called the PCR reads, giving one row per CDR3 protein. The table lists 380,000 or so distinct CDR3 sequences, less than 35% of them singletons, with around 15% in the top ten. Study-wide results and caveats: Compared with controls, patients had more of 4 to 6 TRBV segments, including TRBV5-6, TRBV5-1 and TRBV20-1.

These receptors' antigens are unknown. Sequenced sample: blood. The receptor set was obtained from a girl between 5 and 17 years old with multiple sclerosis.

This clonotype was counted a single time. The gene calls are TRBV7-8 and TRBJ2-1, with 12 bases that match TRBD2. Germline lookup yields CDR1 SGHVS and CDR2 FQNEAQ. The CDR3 length is 15 residues. The ends lost 0 bases at V and 10 bases at J; junction bases unmatched: 4. CDR3: CASSLALAGGGEQFF. The CDR3 coding sequence is TGTGCCAGCAGCTTAGCACTAGCGGGGGGCGGGGAGCAGTTCTTC.

In its sample, this clonotype was seen many times. The chain links TRBV29-1 to TRBJ2-1, with 8 bases identical to TRBD1. Unmatched junction bases numbered 8, after V lost 3 bases and J lost 4 bases. The CDR3 sequence is 15 residues long. Germline V gene lookup returns CDR1 SQVTM and CDR2 ANQGSEA. The CDR3 spells CSVDRQGAKYNEQFF. In nucleotides, the CDR3 is TGCAGCGTTGATCGTCAGGGGGCGAAGTACAATGAGCAGTTCTTC.

On this clonotype itself: Just one base apart from a much larger clone, this may be a read error. The missing conserved phenylalanine or tryptophan at the end of this CDR3 makes a read error likely. V gene TRBV2 combines with J gene TRBJ2-7; 7 nucleotides line up with TRBD1. Matching the DNA end better, TRBJ2-5 makes the J call doubtful. The CDR3 covers 14 residues. The germline CDR1 and CDR2 sequences are SNHLY and FYNNEI. CDR3 residues: CASSPRDSQETQYC. CDR3 bases: TGTGCCAGCAGCCCTCGGGACAGCCAAGAGACCCAGTACTGC.

Details on this clonotype: The junction departs from the called germline gene at one end, perhaps through a read error. The chain uses TRBV6-5 and TRBJ1-2; D gene uncertain. The CDR3 runs to 11 residues. Germline CDR1 is MNHEY and CDR2 is SVGAGI. This chain's CDR3 is CVSSSGPGYTF. The CDR3 nucleotides are TGTGTCAGCAGTTCCGGGCCTGGCTACACCTTC.

The chain couples TRBV7-2 to TRBJ1-4; D unclear. This CDR3 spans 14 amino acids. CDR1 and CDR2 (germline): SGHTA, FQGNSA. V lost 5 bases and J lost 7, with 14 bases in between. CDR3 sequence (DNA): TGTGCCAGCAGCCCCTACGACATTAGTGAAAAACTGTTTTTT. This translates into CASSPYDISEKLFF.

Written as DNA, the CDR3 is TGCGCCAGCAGCTTGGACAGGGGAGAGGATGGCTACACCTTC. Protein product: CASSLDRGEDGYTF. This chain uses TRBV5-1 with TRBJ1-2, with 7 bases that match TRBD1. The CDR3 has 14 amino acids. Germline V gene data show CDR1 as SGHRS and CDR2 as YFSETQ. Trimming took 0 bases from V and 6 from J; bases not matched to a gene: 5.

This clonotype was picked up many times. The J gene is TRBJ2-7, the V gene TRBV11-2, with D unclear. V was clipped by 1 base and J by 7 bases, with 5 bases between them. This CDR3 is 11 amino acids long. CDR1 and CDR2 (germline): SGHAT, FQNNGV. CDR3 in DNA: TGTGCCAGCAGCTTAGTAGGAGAGCAGTACTTC. This gives the protein CASSLVGEQYF.

The chain combines TRBV7-9 with TRBJ2-4; 9 bases agree with TRBD2. The J call may be faulty, since TRBJ2-7 better matches the DNA end. Germline V CDR1 and CDR2: SEHNR, FQNEAQ (reference sequence). This CDR3 is 14 amino acids long. The CDR3 nucleotides read TGTGCCAGCAGCTGCGCGGGGGGGTCCAACGAGCAGTACTTC. This translates into CASSCAGGSNEQYF.

The chain is built from TRBV7-2 and TRBJ2-7, with unresolved D. V lost 4 bases and J 6 bases, leaving 13 bases between the germline ends. There are 13 residues in the CDR3. The germline CDR1 and CDR2 sequences are SGHTA and FQGNSA. CDR3 in amino acids: CTSSSRADGEQYF. The CDR3 coding sequence is TGTACCAGCAGCTCCCGGGCAGACGGCGAGCAGTACTTC.

This clonotype was detected only a few times. The genes are TRBV9 and TRBJ2-1; D uncertain. The CDR3 has 16 amino acids. The V gene lost 0 bases and the J gene lost 7 bases, with 17 bases spanning the gap. Germline CDR1 SGDLS, CDR2 YYNGEE. CDR3 loop: CASSVATTWMGNEQFF. The CDR3 DNA reads as TGTGCCAGCAGCGTAGCTACAACCTGGATGGGAAATGAGCAGTTCTTC.

The chain uses TRBV2 and TRBJ1-4; no reliable D call. V lost 5 bases, J lost 3 bases, and 13 bases lay in between. The CDR3 loop spans 15 amino acids. Germline V lookup: CDR1 SNHLY, CDR2 FYNNEI. CDR3 DNA sequence: TGTGCCAGCAGTCAAACAGCCGCGGCTAATGAAAAACTGTTTTTT. It codes for CASSQTAAANEKLFF.

This clonotype was observed a few times. CDR3 sequence (DNA): TGTGCCAGCAGCCCGACAGGGAGAGACCTCTATGGCTACACCTTC. Protein sequence: CASSPTGRDLYGYTF. The chain couples TRBV12-3 or TRBV12-4 to TRBJ1-2; 7 nucleotides align to TRBD1. This CDR3 contains 15 residues. V dropped 6 bases and J dropped 4; count of bases not matched to a gene: 11.

The V and J genes are TRBV27 and TRBJ2-1; 7 bases align to TRBD1. The CDR3 length is 14 residues. Germline assignment: CDR1 MNHEY and CDR2 SMNVEV (reference sequence). V lost 6 bases to trimming and J lost 9 bases; unmatched junction nucleotides: 11. The CDR3 reads CASSLTGWKGEQFF. CDR3 bases: TGTGCCAGCAGCCTGACAGGGTGGAAGGGTGAGCAGTTCTTC.

This clonotype was counted a few times. This rearrangement joins TRBV3-1 to TRBJ2-7; a possible D gene is TRBD1 (6 bases). The CDR3 loop spans 16 amino acids. Trimming took off 0 bases at V and 2 bases at J, with 14 bases between the two ends. The V gene's germline CDR1 is LGHDT and CDR2 YNNKEL (reference sequence). The CDR3 sequence is CASSQDWRQVPYEQYF. Written as DNA, the CDR3 is TGTGCCAGCAGCCAAGATTGGAGACAGGTCCCCTACGAGCAGTACTTC.

This clonotype was seen a few times. V gene TRBV6-1 combines with J gene TRBJ2-3; D perhaps matches TRBD2 (6 bases). CDR1 MNHNS and CDR2 SASEGT come from the germline V gene. This CDR3 comprises 15 residues. Trimming pared 3 bases from V and 3 bases from J, leaving 13 bases between. In nucleotides, the CDR3 is TGTGCCAGCAGTGAGCTTTCACGGGGGACAGATACGCAGTATTTT. Its translation is CASSELSRGTDTQYF.

This sequence joins TRBV27 and TRBJ1-5; D uncertain. The length of the CDR3 is 13 residues. Germline V gene lookup returns CDR1 MNHEY and CDR2 SMNVEV (reference sequence). V was pared by 3 bases and J by 3 bases, with 6 bases between. In DNA, the CDR3 is TGTGCCAGCAGTTTTAGTCTCAATCAGCCCCAGCATTTT. Amino acid sequence: CASSFSLNQPQHF.

This clonotype was detected once. This chain connects TRBV6-5 to TRBJ1-2, with 8 nucleotides matching TRBD1. With 6 bases clipped from V and 3 bases from J, the junction kept 6 bases outside the gene matches. CDR1 and CDR2 (germline): MNHEY, SVGAGI. This CDR3 comprises 14 residues. CDR3 in amino acids: CASSRTGLDYGYTF. For the CDR3, the DNA is TGTGCCAGCAGCCGGACAGGGCTCGACTATGGCTACACCTTC.

This chain links TRBV3-1 with TRBJ1-1, with D perhaps matching TRBD1 (5 bases). There are 19 residues in the CDR3. Germline assignment: CDR1 LGHDT and CDR2 YNNKEL (reference sequence). Trimming pared 0 bases from V and 0 bases from J, leaving 20 bases between. The CDR3 protein is CASSQESGRWGSMNTEAFF. The CDR3 coding sequence is TGTGCCAGCAGCCAAGAATCCGGCCGTTGGGGGTCCATGAACACTGAAGCTTTCTTT.

The genes are TRBV11-2 and TRBJ1-6; 8 bases fit TRBD1. The trim removed 5 bases at V and 6 bases at J, leaving 12 bases unmatched. CDR3 length: 17 amino acids. CDR1 is SGHAT, CDR2 FQNNGV, per germline. DNA for the CDR3: TGTGCCAGCAGCCCCCGGACAGGGTATACTTCTAATTCACCCCTCCACTTT. Translated: CASSPRTGYTSNSPLHF.

The CDR3 reads CASKGGGLAGVNEQFF. The CDR3 DNA sequence: TGTGCCAGCAAAGGTGGGGGACTAGCGGGGGTCAATGAGCAGTTCTTC. This sequence joins TRBV6-1 and TRBJ2-1; 14 nucleotides match TRBD2. Germline V gives CDR1 MNHNS, CDR2 SASEGT. Germline trimming cut 7 bases from V and 6 bases from J; bases unmatched to any gene: 8. This CDR3 comprises 16 residues.

V gene TRBV10-3 combines with J gene TRBJ1-1; perhaps TRBD1 as D (6 bases). The germline V gene encodes CDR1 ENHRY and CDR2 SYGVKD. V lost 3 bases and J lost 10, with 21 bases in between. The CDR3 consists of 15 residues. CDR3 protein: CAISDSIVGAGAAFF. In nucleotides, the CDR3 is TGTGCCATCAGTGATTCGATAGTTGGGGCAGGGGCAGCTTTCTTT.